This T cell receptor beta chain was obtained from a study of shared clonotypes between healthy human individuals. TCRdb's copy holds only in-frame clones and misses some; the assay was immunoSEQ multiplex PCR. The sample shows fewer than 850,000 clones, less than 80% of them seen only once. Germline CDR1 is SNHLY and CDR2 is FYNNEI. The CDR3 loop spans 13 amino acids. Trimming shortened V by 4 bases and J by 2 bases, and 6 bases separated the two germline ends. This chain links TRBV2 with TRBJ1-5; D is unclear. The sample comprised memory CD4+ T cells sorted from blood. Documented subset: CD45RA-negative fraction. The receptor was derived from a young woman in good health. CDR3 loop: CASSGVGNQPQHF. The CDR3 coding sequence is TGTGCCAGCAGTGGAGTGGGCAATCAGCCCCAGCATTTT.